The 17 T cell receptor beta chains below were found in one sample sequenced in a study of cytomegalovirus exposure and HLA in healthy donors (dated by TCRdb to the late 2010s). The protocol used for the library was the immunoSEQ multiplex PCR assay. For the multiplex PCR, a mixture combining 60 forward primers for TCR Vbeta segments and 13 reverse primers for TCR Jbeta segments was used. This is the immuneACCESS table as TCRdb keeps it, with only in-frame sequences that have V and J called. A part of the clones is gone; compared with another copy, unresolved V genes explain less than half, and the rest is unexplained. A total of under 200,000 clones appear in this sample, over 60% of them only once. About 1.4% of the sample lies in the top ten. The sequencing sample was made of PBMCs. The receptors were gathered from a girl between 10 and 17 years old in good health and CMV-seronegative.

The V call is TRBV28, the J call TRBJ1-1, with D maybe TRBD1 (5 bases). This CDR3 region has 15 residues. Trimming shortened V by 6 bases and J by 4 bases, and 18 bases separated the two germline ends. Germline CDR1 is MDHEN and CDR2 is SYDVKM. This CDR3 is CASRAPIGATTEAFF. Here the CDR3 DNA reads TGTGCCAGCAGAGCCCCAATAGGGGCCACCACTGAAGCTTTCTTT.

The chain joins TRBV14 to TRBJ1-2; TRBD1 agrees at 8 bases. V lost 4 bases and J lost 4; bases outside the gene matches: 2. The CDR3 is 13 residues long. CDR1 and CDR2 (germline): SGHDN, FVKESK. CDR3 amino acids: CASSRGQAYGYTF. Written as DNA, the CDR3 is TGTGCCAGCAGCCGGGGACAGGCCTATGGCTACACCTTC.

With respect to this clone: Other DNA sequences in this specimen translate into the identical CDR3. V is TRBV5-1 and J is TRBJ1-3, with D perhaps matching TRBD1 (5 bases). Trimming pared 2 bases from V and 0 bases from J, leaving 9 bases between. Germline lookup yields CDR1 SGHRS and CDR2 YFSETQ. The CDR3 sequence is 15 residues long. In DNA form, the CDR3 reads TGCGCCAGCAGCTTAGACAGCCTCTCTGGAAACACCATATATTTT. It yields the protein CASSLDSLSGNTIYF.

The CDR3 DNA reads as TGTGCCAGCTCCCGGACAGGTTTCACCTACGAGCAGTACTTC. Translating gives CASSRTGFTYEQYF. The rearrangement joins TRBV6-4 to TRBJ2-7, with TRBD1 identical over 7 bases. Per the germline V gene, CDR1 is MRHNA and CDR2 is SNTAGT. J was trimmed by 2 bases and V by 8 bases; bases with no gene match: 9. The CDR3 is made up of 14 amino acids.

For the CDR3, the DNA is TGTGCCACCAGCATCGACAGGACAGCTAACACTGAAGCTTTCTTT. Amino acids: CATSIDRTANTEAFF. The V and J genes are TRBV15 and TRBJ1-1, with a weak D call TRBD1 (6 bases). The germline gives CDR1 LNHNV, CDR2 YYDKDF (reference sequence). Trimming removed 4 bases from V and 2 bases from J, with 14 bases in between. The CDR3 totals 15 residues.

The chain has TRBV5-1 and TRBJ1-1; TRBD1 matches 7 bases. V was pared by 3 bases and J by 3 bases, with 5 bases of the junction left unmatched. The germline V gene encodes CDR1 SGHRS and CDR2 YFSETQ. This CDR3 region has 14 residues. As DNA, the CDR3 is TGCGCCAGCAGCTCGGACAGGTCCCACACTGAAGCTTTCTTT. Encoded protein: CASSSDRSHTEAFF.

The chain joins TRBV6-1 to TRBJ1-2, with D possibly TRBD1 on 5 matching bases. V lost 4 bases and J 12 bases, leaving 18 bases between the germline ends. Per the germline V gene, CDR1 is MNHNS and CDR2 is SASEGT. The CDR3 has 13 residues. DNA for the CDR3: TGTGCCAGCAGTGGGGACTGGTCCGGGGGGGACACCTTC. Residues: CASSGDWSGGDTF.

The chain uses TRBV4-1 and TRBJ2-3, with TRBD1 identical over 11 bases. The ends lost 0 bases at V and 0 bases at J; junction bases unmatched: 11. The length of the CDR3 is 20 residues. Germline loops: CDR1 MGHRA, CDR2 YSYEKL. CDR3 protein: CASSQDLNWDRGSSTDTQYF. In nucleotides, the CDR3 is TGCGCCAGCAGCCAAGATCTTAATTGGGACAGGGGGTCAAGCACAGATACGCAGTATTTT.

The chain combines TRBV10-1 with TRBJ2-2; a weak D match, TRBD1 (5 bases). This CDR3 spans 16 amino acids. Germline loops: CDR1 WNHNN, CDR2 SYGVQD (reference sequence). Trimming stripped 1 base from V and 3 bases from J, with 12 bases between. This chain's CDR3 is CASSELAGPYTGELFF. The CDR3 region has the DNA TGCGCCAGCAGTGAGTTGGCAGGGCCGTACACCGGGGAGCTGTTTTTT.

The rearrangement joins TRBV25-1 to TRBJ1-2; no clear D gene. The CDR3 length is 12 residues. CDR1 is MGHDK and CDR2 is SYGVNS in the germline V gene. V lost 1 base and J 8 bases, leaving 8 bases between the germline ends. The CDR3 spells CASSEFTGGYTF. CDR3 nucleotides: TGTGCCAGCAGTGAATTTACGGGGGGCTACACCTTC.

The gene calls are TRBV6-5 and TRBJ1-1; D not certain. Trimming shortened V by 0 bases and J by 3 bases, and 8 bases separated the two germline ends. CDR3 length equals 14 residues. Germline-derived CDR1 and CDR2 are MNHEY and SVGAGI. The CDR3 sequence: CASSYSTGDTEAFF. The CDR3 nucleotides read TGTGCCAGCAGTTACTCTACGGGTGACACTGAAGCTTTCTTT.

V is TRBV5-4 and J is TRBJ2-3, with D maybe TRBD1 (5 bases). V lost 4 bases and J 0 bases, leaving 9 bases between the germline ends. Germline CDR1 SGHNT, CDR2 YYREEE (reference sequence). The CDR3 loop spans 14 amino acids. CDR3 region: CASSPRGSTDTQYF. DNA for the CDR3: TGTGCCAGCAGCCCTAGGGGTAGCACAGATACGCAGTATTTT.

CDR3 in DNA: TGTGCCAGCAGCTCGGGACAGGGAGTAGGGGGCTACACCTTC. Translation gives CASSSGQGVGGYTF. J is TRBJ1-2 and V is TRBV7-9, with 9 positions matching TRBD1. Looked up from germline, CDR1 is SEHNR and CDR2 is FQNEAQ (reference sequence). V lost 4 bases to trimming and J lost 8 bases; unmatched junction nucleotides: 8. The CDR3 is made up of 14 amino acids.

This sequence joins TRBV6-5 and TRBJ2-7; TRBD1 aligns across 9 bases. CDR1 is MNHEY, CDR2 SVGAGI, per germline. This CDR3 contains 15 residues. V gave up 6 bases and J gave up 5 bases; unmatched junction bases: 11. CDR3 sequence reads: CASRDAGQGGHEQYF. CDR3 bases: TGTGCCAGCAGGGACGCGGGACAGGGAGGCCACGAGCAGTACTTC.

This clone was counted between two and nine times. The V gene is TRBV10-3, the J gene TRBJ2-7, with TRBD1 matching 10 bases. Trimming removed 6 bases from V and 4 bases from J; junction bases left unmatched: 6. The length of the CDR3 is 14 residues. Germline values: CDR1 ENHRY, CDR2 SYGVKD. The CDR3 nucleotides read TGTGCCATCAGGCCGGGACAGGGGATATACGAGCAGTACTTC. Amino acid sequence: CAIRPGQGIYEQYF.

The CDR3 DNA reads as TGTGCCAGCAGCTTAGATGGGTCATTGGGGGCTGACACTGAAGCTTTCTTT. This gives the protein CASSLDGSLGADTEAFF. The chain recombines TRBV11-2 with TRBJ1-1; a possible D gene is TRBD1 (6 bases). Germline V CDR1 and CDR2: SGHAT, FQNNGV. The CDR3 loop spans 17 amino acids. The V and J ends lost 0 bases and 3 bases respectively, with 17 bases between them. The whole variable domain, filled in from reference TRBV11-2 and TRBJ1-1, reads EAGVAQSPRYKIIEKRQSVAFWCNPISGHATLYWYQQILGQGPKLLIQFQNNGVVDDSQLPKDRFSAERLKGVDSTLKIQPAKLEDSAVYLCASSLDGSLGADTEAFFGQGTRLTVV.

The rearrangement uses TRBV5-4 and TRBJ2-7, with a tentative D call TRBD2 (6 bases). The CDR3 has 15 residues. From germline, CDR1 is SGHNT and CDR2 YYREEE (reference sequence). V lost 2 bases and J 4 bases, leaving 16 bases between the germline ends. CDR3 region: CASSFGGLGEYEQYF. CDR3 sequence (DNA): TGTGCCAGCAGCTTCGGGGGACTGGGAGAGTACGAGCAGTACTTC.